A single sample gave rise to the 4 T cell receptor beta chains below, sequenced in a study of T cells expressing NK-cell markers. Following a re-call of the 5' RACE reads, TCRdb has one entry per CDR3 protein and lacks DNA. Recorded for this sample: 400,000 to 500,000 distinct CDR3 sequences. The sequenced material came from blood T cells: a sorted CD56 or NKG2C T cell subset, CD4+ or CD8+ T cells, or bulk PBMC T cells (not recorded which). Receptors originate from a woman aged 18 to 75 in good health.

The rearrangement joins TRBV6-1 to TRBJ2-3; lacking DNA, the TRBD1 call made by TCRdb goes unchecked. CDR3 size: 19 residues. Germline CDR1 MNHNS, CDR2 SASEGT. This CDR3 is CASSTPSGSGGGGSDTQYF.

The chain employs TRBV4-3 and TRBJ2-5. This CDR3 contains 15 residues. Germline assignment: CDR1 LGHNA and CDR2 YSLEER. CDR3 residues: CASSHYSQDGETQYF.

This chain joins TRBV7-2 and TRBJ2-5; TCRdb designates TRBD2, a call that cannot be tested without DNA. CDR1 is SGHTA, CDR2 FQGNSA, per germline. This CDR3 is 17 amino acids long. This CDR3 is CASSLTPRGRKQETQYF.

The chain couples TRBV20-1 to TRBJ2-1; with no DNA, the TCRdb D assignment of TRBD2 cannot be verified. This CDR3 is built from 12 residues. The germline V gene has CDR1 DFQATT and CDR2 SNEGSKA (reference sequence). CDR3 residues: CSALRGGREQFF.